These 5 T cell receptor beta chains share one sample of origin, sequenced in a study of immune heterogeneity within non-small cell lung tumors. The authors amplified TCR beta CDR3 by multiplex PCR with 32 V and 13 J primers. TCRdb itself ran the multiplex PCR reads through MiXCR, one entry per CDR3 protein. The data show 20,000 to 25,000 distinct CDR3 sequences, with more than 25% seen just once and roughly 4.3% held by the top ten. For each sample, template was about 600 ng of bulk tumor genomic DNA. Every primary tumor yielded several biopsies, spaced far apart, that were taken during surgery. The patients were newly diagnosed with non-small cell lung cancer, had not been treated, and had curative surgery. Specimen: lung tumor tissue. The source is a man aged 40-49 years with non-small cell lung cancer.

This clonotype has at least ten counts. The chain uses TRBV5-1 and TRBJ1-6; TRBD1 agrees at 7 bases. The CDR3 runs 15 residues. The V and J ends lost 4 bases and 5 bases, in that order; junction bases with no gene match: 6. Germline V gives CDR1 SGHRS, CDR2 YFSETQ. The CDR3 here is CASSTDRINNSPLHF. CDR3 in DNA: TGCGCCAGCAGCACGGACAGGATTAATAATTCACCCCTCCACTTT.

This clonotype occurred a few times. CDR3 bases: TGTGCCAGCAGCTTCGTCGCCAGGGTAGATTCACCCCTCCACTTT. Protein sequence: CASSFVARVDSPLHF. This rearrangement joins TRBV7-2 to TRBJ1-6; D may be TRBD1 (5 bases). Germline V lookup: CDR1 SGHTA, CDR2 FQGNSA. Trimming cost V 3 bases and J 8 bases, with 14 bases left between them. This CDR3 comprises 15 residues.

In its sample, this clonotype was seen a few times. The J gene is TRBJ2-1, the V gene TRBV19; 10 bases fit TRBD2. Trimming at V came to 4 bases and at J to 4 bases, leaving 10 bases not matched to a gene. Germline CDR1 and CDR2: LNHDA and SQIVND (reference sequence). The CDR3 spans 17 residues. In nucleotides, the CDR3 is TGTGCCAGTAGTAACCCCGCCGGTAGCGGGGGGTACAATGAGCAGTTCTTC. It translates to CASSNPAGSGGYNEQFF.

With regard to this clonotype: One base away lies a much larger clone, so this may be a sequencing read error. The chain uses TRBV12-3 or TRBV12-4 and TRBJ1-3; no definite D call. This CDR3 region has 14 residues. As DNA, the CDR3 is TGTGTCAGCAGTTTGACGACCCCTGGAAACACCATATATTTT. This sequence encodes CVSSLTTPGNTIYF.

This clonotype was detected only once. This sequence may be a read error, since a much larger clone differs from it by one base. The rearrangement links TRBV6-2 or TRBV6-3 to TRBJ1-2, with TRBD1 matching over 9 bases. The CDR3 contains 13 residues. Germline CDR1 MNHEY, CDR2 SVGEGT. With V trimmed by 7 bases and J by 6 bases, 6 bases remained unmatched. In DNA, the CDR3 is TGTGCCAGCATGGGACAGGGCGGGGATGGCTACACCTTC. Protein sequence: CASMGQGGDGYTF.